Here is one TCR beta chain with its context. Authors' methods: Amplification of reference gene primers was used by the study to estimate nucleated cell counts. Libraries were prepared by immunoSEQ multiplex PCR; TCRdb keeps only in-frame clonotypes and omits some of them. That table supplies the V and J calls and clone size; D and trimming were determined from the DNA. The sample comprises hundreds of thousands of clones, around 87% of which are singletons, and 1.9% rests with the top ten. V lost 6 bases to trimming and J lost 5 bases, with 16 bases between them. CDR3 length equals 14 residues. CDR1 and CDR2 from the germline V gene are SNHLY and FYNNEI. Ages ranged from roughly 18 to 100 years, with residence in about two dozen US areas. The entry originates in a study of blood T cell repertoires in COVID-19. Overall study: In Cohort 3, a recovered donor had either two negative PCRs, clearance, or symptom resolution. Acute and convalescent COVID-19 specimens originated in the United States, Italy and Spain.

The V call is TRBV2, the J call TRBJ2-5; TRBD1 is a possible D gene (5 bases). Sample: PBMCs or T cells enriched from blood (not recorded which). The receptor comes from a man aged 35 to 55 in a cohort exposed to, infected with or recovered from COVID-19 (not recorded which). CDR3 DNA sequence: TGTGCCAGCAGACTTAGGGGTTTGGGGGAGACCCAGTACTTC. Translating gives CASRLRGLGETQYF.